The 14 T cell receptor beta chains below all came from one sample that was sequenced in a study of beta chain features in type 1 diabetes. Since all of the isolated RNA was reverse transcribed, expressed TCRB transcripts were what got sequenced. Sequencing used immunoSEQ multiplex PCR; TCRdb keeps in-frame clones, though not all of them. The sample yields about 180,000 clones, approximately 13% seen once. The specimen sequenced was central memory CD4+ T cells from blood. These receptor sequences come from a woman aged 18-29 years in good health.

This clone was seen a few times. The V call is TRBV29-1, the J call TRBJ2-3; 9 positions match TRBD2. Germline trimming cut 2 bases from V and 1 base from J; bases unmatched to any gene: 4. The CDR3 totals 15 residues. The germline gives CDR1 SQVTM, CDR2 ANQGSEA. The CDR3 sequence: CSVEQLAGGTDTQYF. The DNA of the CDR3 is TGCAGCGTTGAACAGTTAGCGGGAGGCACAGATACGCAGTATTTT.

This clone was seen a few times. The chain uses TRBV7-9 and TRBJ2-5; 9 nucleotides line up with TRBD1. Unmatched junction bases numbered 6, after V lost 5 bases and J lost 2 bases. Germline V gives CDR1 SEHNR, CDR2 FQNEAQ (reference sequence). The CDR3 has 15 amino acids. The CDR3 loop reads CASSPDRGLQETQYF. Written as DNA, the CDR3 is TGTGCCAGCAGCCCAGACAGGGGGTTACAAGAGACCCAGTACTTC.

This clone was counted between two and nine times. The chain is built from TRBV30 and TRBJ2-1, with D possibly TRBD1 on 8 matching bases. The germline CDR1 and CDR2 sequences are GTSNPN and SVGIG (reference sequence). This CDR3 has 17 amino acids. Trimming took 3 bases from V and 4 from J, leaving 22 bases between them. CDR3 DNA sequence: TGTGCCTGGAGGGGAAACCAGCGGGACAGGCCATACAATGAGCAGTTCTTC. It encodes CAWRGNQRDRPYNEQFF.

V is TRBV7-2 and J is TRBJ2-7, with 13 bases lining up with TRBD2. The CDR3 is 16 amino acids. Germline V lookup: CDR1 SGHTA, CDR2 FQGNSA. The ends lost 6 bases at V and 5 bases at J; junction bases unmatched: 10. The CDR3 loop reads CASRERLAGGGHEQYF. In DNA form, the CDR3 reads TGTGCCAGCAGGGAAAGACTAGCGGGAGGAGGTCACGAGCAGTACTTC. The full variable domain, its missing parts supplied by reference TRBV7-2 and TRBJ2-7, is GAGVSQSPSNKVTEKGKDVELRCDPISGHTALYWYRQSLGQGLEFLIYFQGNSAPDKSGLPSDRFSAERTGGSVSTLTIQRTQQEDSAVYLCASRERLAGGGHEQYFGPGTRLTVT.

This rearrangement joins TRBV6-6 to TRBJ2-1, with TRBD1 as a possible D gene (5 bases). This CDR3 has 14 amino acids. Germline V CDR1 and CDR2: MNHNY, SVGAGI (reference sequence). Trimming left V 5 bases short and J 9 bases short, with 17 bases between. CDR3: CASSTDRIGSEQFF. In DNA form, the CDR3 reads TGTGCCAGCAGTACAGACAGAATAGGAAGTGAGCAGTTCTTC.

This clone was observed a few times. The chain is built from TRBV28 and TRBJ1-2; D not certain. V was shortened by 6 bases and J by 4 bases, with 12 bases between the two germline ends. The germline gives CDR1 MDHEN, CDR2 SYDVKM. The CDR3 is 13 residues long. The CDR3 bases are TGTGCCAGCAGGCTAATCGGGGTCTATGGCTACACCTTC. It translates to CASRLIGVYGYTF.

This chain joins TRBV5-6 and TRBJ2-2, with a weak D call TRBD1 (6 bases). CDR3 length equals 13 residues. Per germline, CDR1 SGHDT and CDR2 YYEEEE. Trimming removed 2 bases from V and 5 bases from J, with 7 bases in between. CDR3 in DNA: TGTGCCAGCAGCTTTGGACAGACCGGGGAGCTGTTTTTT. As protein: CASSFGQTGELFF.

The chain joins TRBV5-6 to TRBJ2-5; 10 nucleotides agree with TRBD2. Germline trimming cut 4 bases from V and 4 bases from J; bases unmatched to any gene: 10. This CDR3 contains 16 residues. Germline V CDR1 and CDR2: SGHDT, YYEEEE. The CDR3: CASSLRLAGLGETQYF. The CDR3 DNA is TGTGCCAGCAGCCTGAGACTAGCGGGCCTCGGAGAGACCCAGTACTTC.

Only a few counts were recorded for this clone. The chain uses TRBV28 and TRBJ2-2; 9 bases match TRBD1. Trimming cost V 6 bases and J 3 bases; bases outside gene matches: 5. CDR3 length: 15 residues. Germline V CDR1 and CDR2: MDHEN, SYDVKM. The CDR3 reads CASRGTGKDTGELFF. CDR3 DNA sequence: TGTGCCAGCAGGGGGACAGGGAAGGACACCGGGGAGCTGTTTTTT.

CDR3 sequence (DNA): TGCGCCAGCAGCTTGGGACTCGCCACAGATACGCAGTATTTT. Translating it yields CASSLGLATDTQYF. The chain couples TRBV5-1 to TRBJ2-3; D is unclear. The CDR3 is 14 residues long. The V gene lost 0 bases and the J gene lost 2 bases, with 7 bases spanning the gap. Germline lookup yields CDR1 SGHRS and CDR2 YFSETQ.

The sample holds a few counts of this clone. The chain employs TRBV7-9 and TRBJ1-5, with a weak D call TRBD1 (5 bases). Germline assignment: CDR1 SEHNR and CDR2 FQNEAQ (reference sequence). This CDR3 is 19 amino acids long. The ends were cut back, 5 bases at V and 2 bases at J, with 25 bases in the middle. The CDR3: CASSPPLGQGGGGNQPQHF. In DNA form, the CDR3 reads TGTGCCAGCAGCCCTCCTCTGGGGCAGGGAGGCGGTGGCAATCAGCCCCAGCATTTT.

In its sample, this clone was seen a few times. The chain employs TRBV29-1 and TRBJ1-1; the D is unclear. The CDR3 covers 14 residues. The V gene's germline CDR1 is SQVTM and CDR2 ANQGSEA. The V gene lost 7 bases and the J gene lost 1 base, with 16 bases spanning the gap. This CDR3 reads CSASQGSGNTEAFF. The CDR3 coding sequence is TGCAGCGCCTCCCAAGGCTCAGGGAACACTGAAGCTTTCTTT.

This clone was counted only a few times. This rearrangement joins TRBV5-1 to TRBJ1-1; no clear D gene. Germline CDR1 and CDR2: SGHRS and YFSETQ. The CDR3 has 15 amino acids. Trimming cost V 0 bases and J 3 bases, with 12 bases left between them. Written as DNA, the CDR3 is TGCGCCAGCAGCTTGGCGGGAGGGCTGGACACTGAAGCTTTCTTT. Encoded protein: CASSLAGGLDTEAFF.

Only a few counts were recorded for this clone. The chain joins TRBV30 to TRBJ2-7; TRBD2 aligns across 13 bases. Germline values: CDR1 GTSNPN, CDR2 SVGIG (reference sequence). The V and J ends lost 4 bases and 4 bases, in that order; junction bases with no gene match: 7. This CDR3 is built from 15 residues. The CDR3 DNA is TGTGCCTGGACCAAACTAGCGGGAGGGATGTACGAGCAGTACTTC. It translates to CAWTKLAGGMYEQYF.